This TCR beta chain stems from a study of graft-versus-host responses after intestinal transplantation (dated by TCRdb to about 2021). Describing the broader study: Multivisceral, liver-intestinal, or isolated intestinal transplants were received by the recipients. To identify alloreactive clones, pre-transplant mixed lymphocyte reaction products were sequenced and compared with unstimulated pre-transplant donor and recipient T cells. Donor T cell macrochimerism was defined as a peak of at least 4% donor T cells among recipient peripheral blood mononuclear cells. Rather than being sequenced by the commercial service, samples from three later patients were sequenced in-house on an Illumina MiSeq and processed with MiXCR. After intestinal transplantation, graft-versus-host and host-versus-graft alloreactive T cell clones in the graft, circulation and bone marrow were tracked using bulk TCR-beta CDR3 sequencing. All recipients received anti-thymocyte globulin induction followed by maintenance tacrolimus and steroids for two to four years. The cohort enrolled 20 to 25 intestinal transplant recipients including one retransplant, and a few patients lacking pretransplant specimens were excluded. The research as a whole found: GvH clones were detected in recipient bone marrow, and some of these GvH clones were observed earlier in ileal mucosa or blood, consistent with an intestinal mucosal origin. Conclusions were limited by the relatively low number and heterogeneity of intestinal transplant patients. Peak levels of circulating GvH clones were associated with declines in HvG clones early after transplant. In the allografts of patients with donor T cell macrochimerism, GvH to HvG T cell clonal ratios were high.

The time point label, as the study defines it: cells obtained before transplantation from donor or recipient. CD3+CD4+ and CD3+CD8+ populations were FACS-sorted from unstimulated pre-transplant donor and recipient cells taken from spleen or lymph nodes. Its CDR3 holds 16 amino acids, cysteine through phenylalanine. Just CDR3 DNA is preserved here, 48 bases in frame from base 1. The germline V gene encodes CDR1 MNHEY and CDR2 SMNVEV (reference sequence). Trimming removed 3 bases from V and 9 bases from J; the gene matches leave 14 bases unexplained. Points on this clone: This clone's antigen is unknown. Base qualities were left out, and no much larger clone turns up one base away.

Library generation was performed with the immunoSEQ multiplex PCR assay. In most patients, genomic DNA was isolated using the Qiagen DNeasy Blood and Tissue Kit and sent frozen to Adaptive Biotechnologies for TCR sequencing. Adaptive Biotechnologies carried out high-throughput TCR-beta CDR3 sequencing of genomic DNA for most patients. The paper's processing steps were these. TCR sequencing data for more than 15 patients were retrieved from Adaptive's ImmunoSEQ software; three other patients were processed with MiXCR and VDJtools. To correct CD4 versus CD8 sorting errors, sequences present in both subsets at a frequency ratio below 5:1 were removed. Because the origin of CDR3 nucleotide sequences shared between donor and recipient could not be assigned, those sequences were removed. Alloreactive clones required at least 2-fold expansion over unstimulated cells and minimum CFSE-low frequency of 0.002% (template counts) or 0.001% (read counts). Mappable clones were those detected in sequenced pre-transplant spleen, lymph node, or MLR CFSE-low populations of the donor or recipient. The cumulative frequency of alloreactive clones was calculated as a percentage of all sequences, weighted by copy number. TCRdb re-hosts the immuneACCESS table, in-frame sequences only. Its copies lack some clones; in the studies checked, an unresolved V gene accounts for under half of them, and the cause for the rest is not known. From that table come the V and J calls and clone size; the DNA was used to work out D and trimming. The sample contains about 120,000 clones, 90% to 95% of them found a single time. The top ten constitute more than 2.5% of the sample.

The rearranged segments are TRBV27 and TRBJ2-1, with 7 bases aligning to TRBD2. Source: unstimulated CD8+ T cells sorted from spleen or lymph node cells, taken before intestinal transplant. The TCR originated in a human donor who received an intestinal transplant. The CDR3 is CASSFRESGVRGEQFF. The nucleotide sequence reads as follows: TGTGCCAGCAGTTTCCGGGAGAGCGGGGTCCGGGGTGAGCAGTTCTTC.